Presented here are 16 T cell receptor beta chains from one specimen sequenced in a study of post-analysis software for immune sequencing data. General observations from the study: Controls had lower frequencies than patients of four or five TRBV segments, which included TRBV5-6, TRBV5-1 and TRBV20-1.

Antigens of these TCRs are unknown. Prepared TCR beta cDNA libraries contained unique molecular identifiers. TCRdb re-derived calls from the PCR reads in MiXCR, one entry per CDR3 protein. The sample holds under 900,000 distinct CDR3 sequences, around 53% seen once. Source material: blood. The receptors were sampled from a girl aged 5-17 years with multiple sclerosis.

The rearrangement joins TRBV27 to TRBJ1-1; possibly TRBD1 for D (5 bases). Trimming removed 1 base from V and 1 base from J, with 10 bases in between. The CDR3 loop spans 15 amino acids. Germline loops: CDR1 MNHEY, CDR2 SMNVEV (reference sequence). CDR3 protein: CASSLFRGGNTEAFF. The DNA of the CDR3 is TGTGCCAGCAGTTTATTCCGGGGCGGGAACACTGAAGCTTTCTTT.

The rearrangement joins TRBV29-1 to TRBJ2-7; D not resolved. Germline V gene sequence: CDR1 SQVTM, CDR2 ANQGSEA. With 4 bases removed from V and 6 bases from J, the gap between germline ends came to 7 bases. This CDR3 contains 10 residues. As DNA, the CDR3 is TGCAGCGTTGTAAGAGGCGAGCAGTACTTC. Protein: CSVVRGEQYF.

The sample holds a few counts of this clonotype. The rearrangement links TRBV20-1 to TRBJ1-2; the D is unclear. The CDR3 runs to 13 residues. Trimming left V 2 bases short and J 8 bases short, with 15 bases between. Germline V gives CDR1 DFQATT, CDR2 SNEGSKA (reference sequence). The CDR3 spells CSARRGSFEGYTF. The CDR3 DNA reads as TGCAGTGCTAGACGAGGGTCTTTCGAGGGCTACACCTTC.

This clonotype has more than one count but fewer than ten. The gene calls are TRBV2 and TRBJ1-5; D gene uncertain. The V end was cut by 1 base, the J end by 4 bases, with 8 bases between. This CDR3 has 14 amino acids. CDR1 and CDR2 from the germline V gene are SNHLY and FYNNEI. The CDR3 DNA reads TGTGCCAGCAGTGAAGAGATGGGGAATCAGCCCCAGCATTTT. Its translation is CASSEEMGNQPQHF.

This clonotype was observed once. The chain is built from TRBV7-2 and TRBJ1-2; TRBD1 matches at 9 bases. Per the germline V gene, CDR1 is SGHTA and CDR2 is FQGNSA. Germline trimming cut 5 bases from V and 2 bases from J; bases unmatched to any gene: 9. This CDR3 is built from 16 residues. The CDR3 spells CASSNLPGQGNYGYTF. CDR3 DNA sequence: TGTGCCAGCAGCAACCTCCCGGGACAGGGAAACTATGGCTACACCTTC.

This clonotype was counted a few times. V usage is TRBV7-2 and J usage is TRBJ2-7; 8 nucleotides line up with TRBD2. Per the germline V gene, CDR1 is SGHTA and CDR2 is FQGNSA. The V segment lost 2 bases and the J segment 2 bases; nucleotides outside the gene matches: 14. The CDR3 extends over 18 amino acids. In DNA form, the CDR3 reads TGTGCCAGCAGCTTAAAATTCAGCGGGAGCGCCGCGCCCTACGAGCAGTACTTC. Its protein is CASSLKFSGSAAPYEQYF. Full variable domain (missing parts from reference TRBV7-2 and TRBJ2-7): GAGVSQSPSNKVTEKGKDVELRCDPISGHTALYWYRQSLGQGLEFLIYFQGNSAPDKSGLPSDRFSAERTGGSVSTLTIQRTQQEDSAVYLCASSLKFSGSAAPYEQYFGPGTRLTVT.

J is TRBJ2-7 and V is TRBV12-3 or TRBV12-4; the D gene is possibly TRBD2 (6 bases). V shed 4 bases and J shed 3 bases, with 10 bases lying between them. The CDR3 has 13 amino acids. CDR3 region: CASSSEGFYEQYF. The CDR3 DNA follows: TGTGCCAGCAGTTCGGAGGGGTTCTACGAGCAGTACTTC.

The table lists this clonotype with a few counts. V is TRBV7-2 and J is TRBJ1-2, with unresolved D. V gave up 7 bases and J gave up 4 bases, with 19 bases separating them. The germline gives CDR1 SGHTA, CDR2 FQGNSA. There are 15 residues in the CDR3. The CDR3 DNA sequence: TGTGCCAGCAACCTCGAGGGAGGAGGAGGCTATGGCTACACCTTC. It specifies CASNLEGGGGYGYTF.

This clonotype appeared a few times. This sequence joins TRBV5-1 and TRBJ2-3; 7 bases fit TRBD2. CDR1 and CDR2 (germline): SGHRS, YFSETQ. The trim removed 4 bases at V and 10 bases at J, leaving 9 bases unmatched. The CDR3 extends over 13 amino acids. The CDR3 DNA reads as TGCGCCAGCAGCCCATGGCCGGGGGGTCCGCAGTATTTT. Translated, it gives CASSPWPGGPQYF.

The chain employs TRBV5-1 and TRBJ2-7; TRBD2 is a possible D gene (5 bases). The germline V gene encodes CDR1 SGHRS and CDR2 YFSETQ. V was trimmed by 4 bases and J by 2 bases, leaving 13 bases between them. This CDR3 spans 14 amino acids. CDR3 nucleotide sequence: TGCGCCAGCAGCAAGGAGGCAAACACCTACGAGCAGTACTTC. Encoded protein: CASSKEANTYEQYF.

The chain has TRBV7-3 and TRBJ2-3; D remains ambiguous. This CDR3 has 14 residues. Germline-derived CDR1 and CDR2 are SGHTA and FQGTGA. V was clipped by 2 bases and J by 6 bases, with 12 bases between them. The DNA of the CDR3 is TGTGCCAGCAGCTTAGGCTCGACGGCGGATACGCAGTATTTT. It encodes CASSLGSTADTQYF.

As concerns this clonotype: A junction end diverges from the germline sequence, so it may reflect a read error. The V and J genes are TRBV5-1 and TRBJ2-5, with 8 bases lining up with TRBD2. Looked up from germline, CDR1 is SGHRS and CDR2 is YFSETQ. CDR3 length equals 15 residues. CDR3 nucleotides: TGCGCCAGCAGCTTGGCCGGGGGGGTACAAGAGACCCGGTACTTC. This encodes CASSLAGGVQETRYF.

This clonotype came up a few times. The chain couples TRBV12-3 or TRBV12-4 to TRBJ2-7; TRBD1 aligns across 9 bases. This CDR3 has 15 residues. J was trimmed by 4 bases and V by 5 bases; bases with no gene match: 9. CDR3 protein: CASSTAQGARYEQYF. Written as DNA, the CDR3 is TGTGCCAGCAGTACGGCACAGGGGGCGCGTTACGAGCAGTACTTC.

This chain uses TRBV10-3 with TRBJ2-7; TRBD2 matches 10 bases. Trimming took 0 bases from V and 5 from J; bases not matched to a gene: 4. CDR3 size: 15 residues. Per germline, CDR1 ENHRY and CDR2 SYGVKD. DNA for the CDR3: TGTGCCATCAGTGAGTCGCCTAGCGGGAGCAACGAGCAGTACTTC. This gives the protein CAISESPSGSNEQYF.

The rearrangement links TRBV7-3 to TRBJ2-1; TRBD2 matches 7 bases. V shed 5 bases and J 3 bases; nucleotides not matched to a gene: 1. CDR1 and CDR2 from the germline V gene are SGHTA and FQGTGA. The length of the CDR3 is 13 residues. The CDR3 spells CASSRDYYNEQFF. In nucleotides, the CDR3 is TGTGCCAGCAGCAGGGACTACTACAATGAGCAGTTCTTC.

On this clonotype: A clone one base away is much larger, so this may be a read error. This chain uses TRBV25-1 with TRBJ2-7; TRBD1 agrees at 8 bases. CDR1 is MGHDK, CDR2 SYGVNS, per germline. J was trimmed by 2 bases and V by 8 bases; bases with no gene match: 2. The CDR3 covers 12 residues. As DNA, the CDR3 is TGTGCCAGCCAGGACAGGGCCTACGAGCAGTACTTC. It is translated as CASQDRAYEQYF.